This T cell receptor (beta chain) came from a study of blood T cells in healthy people across ages. Points from the study as a whole: PBMCs that were unsorted prevented a conclusive naive versus antigen-experienced comparison. Diversity estimates from one million T cells were considered underestimates.

Then a second PCR, running roughly 6 to 12 cycles, was carried out with a sample-barcoded 5' primer and a J-beta primer mix. Each of the cDNA molecules was tagged by a template-switch adaptor with 12 random nucleotides. MiXCR, applied by TCRdb to the 5' RACE reads, yields one record per CDR3 protein. The repertoire includes more than 650,000 distinct CDR3 sequences, 22% of them detected once, and about 22% sits in the top ten. In its sample, this clonotype was seen a few times. Its cognate antigen is unknown. Germline and junction disagree at one end, which may indicate a read error. The CDR3 extends over 13 amino acids. The germline CDR1 and CDR2 sequences are KGHDR and SFDVKD.

This rearrangement joins TRBV24-1 to TRBJ2-2, with no clear D. The clonotype originates from a man aged 70 or older in good health. The source material was blood. This CDR3 reads CAARKSNTGELFF. The CDR3, as DNA: TGTGCCGCCAGGAAGTCGAACACCGGGGAGCTGTTTTTT.